The rows below give T cell receptor beta chains drawn from one sample of a study of OX40 agonist ivuxolimab in advanced cancers. Clones were read by immunoSEQ multiplex PCR, and TCRdb kept only the in-frame ones, dropping some. The sample includes some 71,000 clones, about 91% of them seen just once. The source was CD4+ or CD8+ T cells sorted from blood, collected in a trial of the OX40 agonist ivuxolimab. These receptors all come from an adult with an advanced solid tumor such as melanoma, head and neck, liver or kidney cancer. Both conserved end residues are part of each CDR3. Fields, in order: clone size, V gene, J gene, D gene, CDR3 protein, CDR3 DNA. The D gene is left open where the match is weak. A clone size is listed for some rows: how often the clone was seen (once, few, many), or a class if it is expanded.

.,TRBV19,TRBJ2-7,TRBD2,CASSISAGALTEQYF,TGTGCCAGTAGTATTTCAGCGGGGGCTTTGACCGAGCAGTACTTC
.,TRBV10-3,TRBJ1-2,.,CAIKDSRSGYTF,TGTGCCATTAAGGACAGCAGGTCTGGCTACACCTTC
.,TRBV5-5,TRBJ1-1,.,CASSLAGFGTEAFF,TGTGCCAGCAGCTTGGCGGGGTTTGGCACTGAAGCTTTCTTT
once,TRBV25-1,TRBJ2-7,TRBD1,CASCQTGVSYEQYF,TGTGCCAGCTGCCAGACAGGGGTCTCCTACGAGCAGTACTTC
few,TRBV5-1,TRBJ2-1,TRBD2,CASSLAWGSGNEQFF,TGCGCCAGCAGCTTGGCCTGGGGTAGCGGGAATGAGCAGTTCTTC
.,TRBV5-4,TRBJ2-1,.,CASSLAPDSLDEQFF,TGTGCCAGCAGCTTGGCCCCGGACTCTTTGGATGAGCAGTTCTTC
.,TRBV6-4,TRBJ2-1,.,CASSDDNNNEQFF,TGTGCCAGCAGTGACGACAATAACAATGAGCAGTTCTTC
.,TRBV27,TRBJ2-1,.,CASSFGPGFEDNEQFF,TGTGCCAGCAGTTTCGGACCAGGGTTCGAAGACAATGAGCAGTTCTTC
.,TRBV4-3,TRBJ2-1,TRBD2,CASSQEAGGAGNEQFF,TGCGCCAGCAGCCAAGAAGCGGGAGGCGCGGGGAATGAGCAGTTCTTC
.,TRBV7-2,TRBJ2-7,TRBD2,CASSRLPGGPHEQYF,TGTGCCAGCAGCAGACTTCCGGGAGGGCCACACGAGCAGTACTTC
.,TRBV28,TRBJ1-1,.,CASSLRAEAFF,TGTGCCAGCAGTTTAAGGGCAGAAGCTTTCTTT
.,TRBV6-5,TRBJ1-2,.,CASSYRQSGGYTF,TGTGCCAGCAGTTACCGGCAGTCTGGCGGCTACACCTTC